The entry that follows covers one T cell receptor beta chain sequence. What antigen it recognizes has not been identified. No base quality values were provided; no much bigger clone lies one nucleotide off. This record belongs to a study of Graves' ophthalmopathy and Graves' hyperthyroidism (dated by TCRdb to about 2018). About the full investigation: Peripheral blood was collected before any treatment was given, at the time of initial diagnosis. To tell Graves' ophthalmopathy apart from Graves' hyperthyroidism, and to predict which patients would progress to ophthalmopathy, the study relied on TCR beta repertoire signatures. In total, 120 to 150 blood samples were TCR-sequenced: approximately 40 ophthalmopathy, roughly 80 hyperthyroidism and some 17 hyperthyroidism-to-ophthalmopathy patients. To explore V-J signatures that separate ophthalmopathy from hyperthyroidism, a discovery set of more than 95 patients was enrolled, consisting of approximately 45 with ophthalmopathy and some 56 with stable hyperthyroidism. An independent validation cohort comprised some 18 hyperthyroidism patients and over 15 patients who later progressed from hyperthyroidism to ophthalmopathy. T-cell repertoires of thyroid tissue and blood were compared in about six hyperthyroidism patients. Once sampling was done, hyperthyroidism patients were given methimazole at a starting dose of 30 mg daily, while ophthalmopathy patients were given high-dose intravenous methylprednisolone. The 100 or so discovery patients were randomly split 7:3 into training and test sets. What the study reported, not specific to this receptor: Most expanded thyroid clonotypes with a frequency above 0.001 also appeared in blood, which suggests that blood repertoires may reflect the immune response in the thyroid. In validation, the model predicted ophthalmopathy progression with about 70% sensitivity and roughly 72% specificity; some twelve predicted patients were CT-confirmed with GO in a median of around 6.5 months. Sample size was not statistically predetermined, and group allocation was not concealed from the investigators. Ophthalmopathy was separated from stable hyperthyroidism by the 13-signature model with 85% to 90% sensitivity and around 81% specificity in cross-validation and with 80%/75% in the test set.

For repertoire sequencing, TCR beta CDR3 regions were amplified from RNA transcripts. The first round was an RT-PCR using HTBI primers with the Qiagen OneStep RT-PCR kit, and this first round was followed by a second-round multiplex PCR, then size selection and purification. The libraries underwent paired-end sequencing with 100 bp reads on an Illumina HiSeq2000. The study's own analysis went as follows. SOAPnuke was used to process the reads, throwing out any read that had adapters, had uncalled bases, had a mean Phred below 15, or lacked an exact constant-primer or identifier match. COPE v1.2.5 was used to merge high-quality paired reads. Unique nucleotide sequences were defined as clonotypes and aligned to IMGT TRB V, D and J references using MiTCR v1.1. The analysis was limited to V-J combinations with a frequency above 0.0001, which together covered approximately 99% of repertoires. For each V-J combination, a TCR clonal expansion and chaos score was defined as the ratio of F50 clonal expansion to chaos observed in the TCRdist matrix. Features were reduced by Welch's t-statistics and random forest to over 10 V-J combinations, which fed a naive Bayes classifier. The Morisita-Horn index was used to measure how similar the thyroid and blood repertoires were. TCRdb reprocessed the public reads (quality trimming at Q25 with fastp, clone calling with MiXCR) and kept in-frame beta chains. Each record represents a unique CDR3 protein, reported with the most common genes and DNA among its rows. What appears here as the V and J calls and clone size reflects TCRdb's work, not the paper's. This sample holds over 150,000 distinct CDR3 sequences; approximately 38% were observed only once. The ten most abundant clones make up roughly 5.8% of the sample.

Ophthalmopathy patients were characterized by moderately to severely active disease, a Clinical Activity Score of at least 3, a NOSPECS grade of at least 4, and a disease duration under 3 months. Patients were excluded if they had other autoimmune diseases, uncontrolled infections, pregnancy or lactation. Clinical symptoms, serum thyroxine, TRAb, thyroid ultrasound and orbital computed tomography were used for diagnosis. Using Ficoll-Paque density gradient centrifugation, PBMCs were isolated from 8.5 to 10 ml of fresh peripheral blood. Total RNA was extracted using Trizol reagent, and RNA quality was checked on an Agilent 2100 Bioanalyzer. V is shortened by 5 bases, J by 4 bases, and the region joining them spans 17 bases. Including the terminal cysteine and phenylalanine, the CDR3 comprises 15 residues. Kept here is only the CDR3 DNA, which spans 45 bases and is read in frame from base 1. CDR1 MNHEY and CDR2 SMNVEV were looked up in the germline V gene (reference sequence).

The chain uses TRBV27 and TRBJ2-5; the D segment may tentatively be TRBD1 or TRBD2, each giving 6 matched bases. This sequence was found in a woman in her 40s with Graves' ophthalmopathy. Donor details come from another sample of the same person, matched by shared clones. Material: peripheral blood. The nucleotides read TGTGCCAGCAGTCTCGCGTGGGGGCGGGGAGAGACCCAGTACTTC. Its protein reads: CASSLAWGRGETQYF.